This T cell receptor beta chain stems from a study of blood T cell repertoires in COVID-19. Across the study: COVID-19 samples collected from the United States, Italy and Spain covered acute and convalescent phases. Nucleic acid was either cDNA or gDNA, and it came from T cells, B-cell-depleted T cells, or PBMCs.

V was pared by 4 bases and J by 5 bases, with 1 base of the junction left unmatched. There are 12 residues in the CDR3. The germline CDR1 and CDR2 sequences are SGHTA and FQGNSA. The table came from immunoSEQ multiplex PCR; TCRdb's copy has only in-frame clones and leaves some out. The data show around 68,000 clones, under 85% seen once. The sequenced material came from peripheral blood. This chain connects TRBV7-2 to TRBJ1-2; 7 nucleotides match TRBD1. The TCR originated in a woman aged 45 to 65 with acute or convalescent COVID-19. CDR3 bases: TGTGCCAGCAGCTCGACAGGGTATGGCTACACCTTC. Amino acid sequence: CASSSTGYGYTF. The full variable domain, completed using reference TRBV7-2 and TRBJ1-2, is GAGVSQSPSNKVTEKGKDVELRCDPISGHTALYWYRQSLGQGLEFLIYFQGNSAPDKSGLPSDRFSAERTGGSVSTLTIQRTQQEDSAVYLCASSSTGYGYTFGSGTRLTVV.